What follows describes a single TCR beta chain. What this receptor recognizes is not known. No quality values exist for individual bases; no much larger clone is one base distant. These data belong to a study of T cell changes during pregnancy in multiple sclerosis (dated 2019 in TCRdb). Study-wide context: The study examined how the T cell repertoire changed over the course of pregnancy in women with multiple sclerosis.

There are 22 amino acids in the CDR3, from cysteine to phenylalanine inclusive. Only the CDR3 region is kept as DNA, spanning 66 bases read in frame from base 1. The junction shows trimming of 5 bases on V and 5 bases on J, and the gene matches do not reach 26 bases of it. CDR1 and CDR2 were assigned from the germline V gene (reference sequence) as MNHEY and SMNVEV. The library was built by means of the immunoSEQ multiplex PCR assay. TCRdb holds this immuneACCESS table with in-frame rearrangements only. Some clones are missing; in checked studies, unresolved V genes explain under half, and the rest has no known cause. The sample profile shows 40,000 to 60,000 clones; about 90% of them were found once. The ten largest clones represent approximately 0.6% of the sample.

The sequence joins TRBV27 to TRBJ2-1, and 11 junctional nucleotides match TRBD2. Sequenced here: CD4+ T cells from peripheral blood mononuclear cells, sampled after pregnancy. The origin of this receptor is a female donor with multiple sclerosis, enrolled in a pregnancy study. The CDR3 has the sequence CASSLSPSVIAGGGRENNEQFF. The sequenced DNA: TGTGCCAGCAGTCTTTCCCCGTCAGTCATAGCGGGAGGGGGAAGGGAGAACAATGAGCAGTTCTTC.